This T cell receptor beta chain derives from a study of identical twins. General study results and limits: The analysis was cross-sectional rather than longitudinal within donors. For out-of-frame beta sequences, excess twin sharing was weaker. Fewer insertions characterized abundant cord blood beta clonotypes, whereas memory repertoires showed none.

Germline CDR1 reads SQVTM; CDR2 reads ANQGSEA. V lost 3 bases and J lost 5, with 10 bases in between. The CDR3 length is 12 residues. This clonotype was observed at least ten times. Its antigen is still unknown. TCRdb itself ran the 5' RACE reads through MiXCR, one entry per CDR3 protein. The sample contains some 900,000 distinct CDR3 sequences, about 12% of which appear only once. In addition, the sample was reused for a study of yellow fever vaccine responses in identical twins. That investigation notes: Twins showed a vaccine T cell response that reportedly seemed partly convergent, partly personalized.

Sample: PBMCs. This TCR came from a young woman in good health. The chain employs TRBV29-1 and TRBJ1-1; a weak D match, TRBD1 (6 bases). The CDR3 region is CSVDPTGTEAFF. The DNA for the CDR3 is TGCAGCGTTGATCCCACAGGGACTGAAGCTTTCTTT. Full variable domain (outside the CDR3, taken from reference TRBV29-1 and TRBJ1-1): SAVISQKPSRDICQRGTSLTIQCQVDSQVTMMFWYRQQPGQSLTLIATANQGSEATYESGFVIDKFPISRPNLTFSTLTVSNMSPEDSSIYLCSVDPTGTEAFFGQGTRLTVV.